These T cell receptor beta chains were read from a single sample in a study of blood T cells in healthy people across ages. TCRdb re-called the 5' RACE reads with MiXCR, one entry per CDR3 protein. The table records about 1.1 million distinct CDR3 sequences, 35% to 45% of them present only once. Sequencing was done on a sample of blood. Receptor source: a man aged 18 to 35 in good health. Both conserved end residues are trimmed from each CDR3.

J gene: TRBJ2-3; V gene: TRBV5-1; CDR3 protein: ASSSAGGPPDTQY
J gene: TRBJ2-3; V gene: TRBV20-1; CDR3 protein: SARTGPNTQY
J gene: TRBJ2-7; V gene: TRBV7-2; CDR3 protein: ASSLVLGASYEQY
J gene: TRBJ1-5; V gene: TRBV4-3; CDR3 protein: ASSQEGEAQSCNQPQH
J gene: TRBJ1-2; V gene: TRBV28; CDR3 protein: ASSSLRGPRANYGYT
J gene: TRBJ1-5; V gene: TRBV20-1; CDR3 protein: SGRGTDSNQPQH
J gene: TRBJ1-1; V gene: TRBV6-5; CDR3 protein: ASSYLGVGETEAF
J gene: TRBJ2-2; V gene: TRBV7-2; CDR3 protein: ASSVTTARTGELF
J gene: TRBJ1-5; V gene: TRBV6-2/TRBV6-3; CDR3 protein: ASSAPGTGGRHDQPQH
J gene: TRBJ2-1; V gene: TRBV27; CDR3 protein: ASSPLDSGNEQF
J gene: TRBJ2-5; V gene: TRBV29-1; CDR3 protein: SVAGEETQY
J gene: -; V gene: TRBV5-1; CDR3 protein: ASSLERGPYNEQY
J gene: TRBJ2-1; V gene: TRBV25-1; CDR3 protein: ASTEEGLNEQF
J gene: TRBJ2-1; V gene: TRBV7-2; CDR3 protein: ASSNPGAGMNEQF
J gene: TRBJ2-3; V gene: TRBV4-1; CDR3 protein: ASRSVGFGAQY
J gene: TRBJ2-1; V gene: TRBV20-1; CDR3 protein: SALKPGLAGVRSYNEQF
J gene: TRBJ2-2; V gene: TRBV12-3/TRBV12-4; CDR3 protein: ASSPREGANTGELF
J gene: TRBJ2-5; V gene: TRBV15; CDR3 protein: ATNPPRSSGYQETQY
J gene: TRBJ2-7; V gene: TRBV20-1; CDR3 protein: SAPWRQGSYEQY
J gene: TRBJ2-1; V gene: TRBV6-5; CDR3 protein: ASSYARQYYNEQF
J gene: TRBJ1-1; V gene: TRBV7-2; CDR3 protein: ASSLGSIPGRRTEAF
J gene: TRBJ2-3; V gene: TRBV2; CDR3 protein: ASTGYTDTQY
J gene: TRBJ2-7; V gene: TRBV29-1; CDR3 protein: SGVSGPSYEQY
J gene: TRBJ1-1; V gene: TRBV6-1; CDR3 protein: ASSGGDRGPTRTEAF
J gene: TRBJ2-3; V gene: TRBV7-2; CDR3 protein: ASSDLAGGPDTQY
J gene: TRBJ2-1; V gene: TRBV7-3; CDR3 protein: ASSLTDHTSGAGDNEQF
J gene: TRBJ1-1; V gene: TRBV20-1; CDR3 protein: SAGVEAATEAF
J gene: TRBJ2-3; V gene: TRBV4-3; CDR3 protein: ASSQDPAAGGTDTQY
J gene: TRBJ2-7; V gene: TRBV2; CDR3 protein: ASSGWRKTYEQY
J gene: TRBJ1-1; V gene: TRBV4-2; CDR3 protein: ASSQGGLLNTEAF
J gene: TRBJ1-1; V gene: TRBV4-3; CDR3 protein: ASSQATGVGEAF
J gene: TRBJ1-2; V gene: TRBV12-3/TRBV12-4; CDR3 protein: ASSFDGTGRNYGYT
J gene: TRBJ2-4; V gene: TRBV5-8; CDR3 protein: ASSFRQGAGAKNIQY
J gene: TRBJ2-1; V gene: TRBV7-2; CDR3 protein: ASSAPTTNPNNEQF
J gene: TRBJ2-3; V gene: TRBV7-2; CDR3 protein: ASRKGRITDTQY
J gene: TRBJ1-2; V gene: TRBV4-3; CDR3 protein: ASSQEDNGYT
J gene: TRBJ1-2; V gene: TRBV9; CDR3 protein: ASSAEPGPHYGYT
J gene: TRBJ1-4; V gene: TRBV4-3; CDR3 protein: ASSITKDSEKLF
J gene: TRBJ1-1; V gene: TRBV5-1; CDR3 protein: ASSLKQDAEAF
J gene: TRBJ2-1; V gene: TRBV6-1; CDR3 protein: ASRAAGNNEQF
J gene: TRBJ2-1; V gene: TRBV2; CDR3 protein: ASMSVIGGVGEQF
J gene: TRBJ2-7; V gene: TRBV20-1; CDR3 protein: SARDVGTGETYEQY
J gene: TRBJ1-2; V gene: TRBV3-1; CDR3 protein: ASSQYQAPGGYT
J gene: TRBJ1-2; V gene: TRBV9; CDR3 protein: ASSVEGNYGYT
J gene: TRBJ2-1; V gene: TRBV7-9; CDR3 protein: ASSKTITAYNEQF
J gene: TRBJ1-1; V gene: TRBV20-1; CDR3 protein: SAPTGNTEAF
J gene: TRBJ1-2; V gene: TRBV25-1; CDR3 protein: ASSESAEFYGYT
J gene: TRBJ1-2; V gene: TRBV9; CDR3 protein: ASSVALVGGDGYT
J gene: TRBJ1-1; V gene: TRBV4-2; CDR3 protein: ASSQFAGQRGTEAF
J gene: TRBJ2-1; V gene: TRBV18; CDR3 protein: ASSPQLEPALTYNEQF
J gene: TRBJ1-5; V gene: TRBV15; CDR3 protein: AASRDPRSGGSNQPQH
J gene: TRBJ1-6; V gene: TRBV20-1; CDR3 protein: SAPQGGANSPLH